This T cell receptor beta chain appears in the sequencing data of a study of a mutant IDH1 vaccine in newly diagnosed glioma. About this clone: Its antigen remains unknown.

This table comes from immunoSEQ multiplex PCR, and its TCRdb copy is limited to in-frame clones, with some not included. The sample lists approximately 30,000 clones; approximately 80% were seen once. Specified time point: week 23, last vaccination. What each vaccine dose contained was 300 ug of mutant IDH1 20-mer peptide, accompanied by topical imiquimod. From germline, CDR1 is MNHEY and CDR2 SVGAGI. The CDR3 has 15 residues. The V segment lost 7 bases and the J segment 6 bases; nucleotides outside the gene matches: 11. This TCR derives from a woman aged 25 to 45 with glioma. The material was PBMCs, obtained from a glioma patient whose treatment included an IDH1 peptide vaccine. The V and J genes are TRBV6-5 and TRBJ2-3, with 9 bases aligning to TRBD2. The CDR3 DNA follows: TGTGCCAGCACCAATAGCGGGGGAGGTTGGGATACGCAGTATTTT. It is translated as CASTNSGGGWDTQYF.